This T cell receptor (beta chain) is from a study of vaccination and CD4 T cells after COVID-19. Described treatment: roughly ten-day PBMC culture with coronavirus spike peptide pools or control peptides (ViraFEST assay). With the Oncomine TCR Beta short-read assay, DNA from cultured CD4+ T cells was sequenced. TCRdb independently ran MiXCR on the PCR reads; one entry per CDR3 protein. Among 3,000 to 5,000 distinct CDR3 sequences, 15% to 20% were seen once, and the ten largest hold approximately 21%. A note on this clonotype: Its cognate antigen is unknown.

This CDR3 is built from 12 residues. The V and J ends lost 7 bases and 4 bases respectively, with 9 bases between them. The germline V gene encodes CDR1 SNHLY and CDR2 FYNNEI. The clonotype originates from a human donor who had recovered from COVID-19. The chain is built from TRBV2 and TRBJ2-3; D not certain. The specimen sequenced was CD4+ T cells from blood, cultured in vitro. CDR3 nucleotide sequence: TGTGCCAGCACCCAGGTATCAGATACGCAGTATTTT. Its protein product is CASTQVSDTQYF.